This T cell receptor (beta chain) emerged from a study of T-cell reconstitution after alpha-beta-depleted transplantation in children. The V end was cut by 0 bases, the J end by 4 bases, with 14 bases between. Germline V gene sequence: CDR1 SNHLY, CDR2 FYNNEI. CDR3 length: 16 residues. Unique molecular identifiers were incorporated during preparation of the TCRbeta library. TCRdb redid the calling of the PCR reads with MiXCR, one entry per CDR3 protein. The sample shows 250,000 to 300,000 distinct CDR3 sequences, more than 8% of them seen only once. Specimen: PBMCs from the stem cell graft donor, collected from the stem cell graft. The chain is built from TRBV2 and TRBJ2-3; D call uncertain. The receptor's source is a human donor who donated a stem cell graft to a child with SCID. The CDR3 sequence is CASSEAVDSPPDTQYF. In nucleotides, the CDR3 is TGTGCCAGCAGTGAAGCGGTCGATAGCCCCCCAGATACGCAGTATTTT.